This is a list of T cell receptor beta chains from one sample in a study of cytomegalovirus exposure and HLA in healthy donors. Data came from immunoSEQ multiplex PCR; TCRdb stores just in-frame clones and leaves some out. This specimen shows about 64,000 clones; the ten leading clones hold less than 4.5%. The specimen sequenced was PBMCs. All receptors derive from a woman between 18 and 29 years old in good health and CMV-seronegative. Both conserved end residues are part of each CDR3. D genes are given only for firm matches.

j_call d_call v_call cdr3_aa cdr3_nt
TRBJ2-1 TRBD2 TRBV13 CASRTSGSPWLIF TGTGCCAGCAGGACTAGCGGGAGTCCCTGGCTAATCTTC
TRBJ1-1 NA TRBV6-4 CASSEARGTEAFF TGTGCCAGCAGTGAGGCCAGGGGCACTGAAGCTTTCTTT
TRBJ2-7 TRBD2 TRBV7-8 CASKPRGDYEQYF TGTGCCAGCAAACCTCGGGGGGACTACGAGCAGTACTTC
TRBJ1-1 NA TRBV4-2 CASSQEEGVNTEAFF TGTGCCAGCAGCCAAGAAGAGGGGGTTAACACTGAAGCTTTCTTT
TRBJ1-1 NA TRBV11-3 CASSLDPTVNTEAFF TGTGCCAGCAGCTTAGATCCAACGGTAAACACTGAAGCTTTCTTT
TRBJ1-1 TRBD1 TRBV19 CASTGQGGVYTEAFF TGTGCCAGTACGGGACAGGGGGGCGTCTACACTGAAGCTTTCTTT
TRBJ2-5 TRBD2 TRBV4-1 CASSRPGRGDETQYF TGCGCCAGCAGCCGCCCGGGACGGGGGGATGAGACCCAGTACTTC
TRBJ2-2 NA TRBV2 CASRFPGEGELFF TGTGCCAGCAGATTTCCAGGGGAGGGGGAGCTGTTTTTT
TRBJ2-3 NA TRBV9 CASSEAGLSTDTQYF TGTGCCAGCAGCGAGGCGGGACTCAGCACAGATACGCAGTATTTT
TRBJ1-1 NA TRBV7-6 CASSLTRDNVPFF TGTGCCAGCAGCTTAACCCGGGATAATGTACCTTTCTTT
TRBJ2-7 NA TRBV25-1 CASSEGQAYEQYF TGTGCCAGCAGTGAAGGCCAGGCCTACGAGCAGTACTTC
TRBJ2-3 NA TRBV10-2 CASSVEGVNTQYF TGCGCCAGCAGTGTAGAGGGGGTAAATACGCAGTATTTT
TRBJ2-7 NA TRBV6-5 CASGSSAGEQYF TGTGCCAGCGGATCTTCGGCGGGCGAGCAGTACTTC
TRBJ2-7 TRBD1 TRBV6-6 CASGGQGYEQYF TGTGCCAGCGGAGGACAGGGCTACGAGCAGTACTTC
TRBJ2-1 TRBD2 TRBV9 CASSGTSGYEQFF TGTGCCAGCAGTGGGACTAGCGGCTATGAGCAGTTCTTC
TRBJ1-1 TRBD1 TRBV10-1 CASSGDRGTEAFF TGCGCCAGCAGTGGAGACAGGGGGACTGAAGCTTTCTTT
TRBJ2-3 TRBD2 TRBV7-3 CASSLRGYSSGGTDTQYF TGTGCCAGCAGCTTAAGGGGTTATAGTAGCGGGGGAACAGATACGCAGTATTTT
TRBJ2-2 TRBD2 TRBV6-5 CASSRAGVTGELFF TGTGCCAGCAGTAGAGCGGGAGTTACCGGGGAGCTGTTTTTT